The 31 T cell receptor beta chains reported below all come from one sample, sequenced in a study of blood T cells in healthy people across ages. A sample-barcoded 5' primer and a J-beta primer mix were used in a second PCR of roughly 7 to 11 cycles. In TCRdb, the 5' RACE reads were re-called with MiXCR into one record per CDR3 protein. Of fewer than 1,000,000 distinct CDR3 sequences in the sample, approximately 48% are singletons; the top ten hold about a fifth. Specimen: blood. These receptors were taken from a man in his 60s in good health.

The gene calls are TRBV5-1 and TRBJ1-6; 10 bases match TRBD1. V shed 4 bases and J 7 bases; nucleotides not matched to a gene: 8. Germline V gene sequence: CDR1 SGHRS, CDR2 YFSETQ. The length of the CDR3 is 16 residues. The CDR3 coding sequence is TGCGCCAGCAGCAAGGGACAGGGGCGCGGAAATTCACCCCTCCACTTT. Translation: CASSKGQGRGNSPLHF.

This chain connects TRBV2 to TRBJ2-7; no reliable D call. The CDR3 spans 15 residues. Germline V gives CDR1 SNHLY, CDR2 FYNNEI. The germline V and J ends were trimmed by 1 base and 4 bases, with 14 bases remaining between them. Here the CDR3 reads CASSEVSVPSYEQYF. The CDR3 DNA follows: TGTGCCAGCAGTGAAGTGTCAGTCCCCTCTTACGAGCAGTACTTC.

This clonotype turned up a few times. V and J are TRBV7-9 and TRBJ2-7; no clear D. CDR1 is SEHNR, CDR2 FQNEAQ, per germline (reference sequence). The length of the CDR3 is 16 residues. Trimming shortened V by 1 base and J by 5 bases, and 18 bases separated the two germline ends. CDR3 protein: CASSLGQEAGRDEQYF. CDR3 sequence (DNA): TGTGCCAGCAGCTTAGGTCAGGAAGCAGGTAGGGACGAGCAGTACTTC.

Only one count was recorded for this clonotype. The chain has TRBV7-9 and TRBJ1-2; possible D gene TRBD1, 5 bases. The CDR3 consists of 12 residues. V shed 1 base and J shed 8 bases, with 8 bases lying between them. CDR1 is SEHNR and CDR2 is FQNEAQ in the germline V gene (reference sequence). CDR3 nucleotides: TGTGCCAGCAGCTTAGTACAGGAAGGCTACACCTTC. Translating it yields CASSLVQEGYTF.

The CDR3 reads CASSQGHGTYEQYF. CDR3 coding DNA: TGTGCCAGCAGTCAGGGACATGGGACCTACGAGCAGTACTTC. The rearrangement joins TRBV3-1 to TRBJ2-5, with a possible D match to TRBD1 (6 bases). The end of the DNA aligns better with TRBJ2-7, so the J call may be wrong. The V gene's germline CDR1 is LGHDT and CDR2 YNNKEL (reference sequence). The CDR3 spans 14 residues.

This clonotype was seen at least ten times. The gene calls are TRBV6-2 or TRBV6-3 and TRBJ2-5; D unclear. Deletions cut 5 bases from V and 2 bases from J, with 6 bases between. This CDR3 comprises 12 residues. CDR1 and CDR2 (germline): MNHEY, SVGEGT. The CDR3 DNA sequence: TGTGCCAGCAGTCCCCAGCAAGAGACCCAGTACTTC. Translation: CASSPQQETQYF.

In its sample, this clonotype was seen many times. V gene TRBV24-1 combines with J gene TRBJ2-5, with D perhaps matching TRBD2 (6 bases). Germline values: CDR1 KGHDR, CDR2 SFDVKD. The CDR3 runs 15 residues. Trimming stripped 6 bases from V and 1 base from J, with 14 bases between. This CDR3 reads CATSTLGGPQETQYF. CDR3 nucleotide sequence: TGTGCCACCAGTACCTTAGGAGGGCCCCAAGAGACCCAGTACTTC.

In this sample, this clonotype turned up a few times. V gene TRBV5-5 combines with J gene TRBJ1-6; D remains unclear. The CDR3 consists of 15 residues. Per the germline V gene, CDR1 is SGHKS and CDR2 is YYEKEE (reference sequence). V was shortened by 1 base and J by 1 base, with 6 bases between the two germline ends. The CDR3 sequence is CASSLMGSYNSPLHF. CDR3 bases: TGTGCCAGCAGCTTGATGGGGTCCTATAATTCACCCCTCCACTTT.

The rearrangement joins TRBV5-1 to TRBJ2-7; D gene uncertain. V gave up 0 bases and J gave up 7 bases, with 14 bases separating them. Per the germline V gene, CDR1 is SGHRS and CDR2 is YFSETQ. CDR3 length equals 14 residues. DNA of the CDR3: TGCGCCAGCAGCTTGGTTGTGGATTATAATGAGCAGTACTTC. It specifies CASSLVVDYNEQYF.

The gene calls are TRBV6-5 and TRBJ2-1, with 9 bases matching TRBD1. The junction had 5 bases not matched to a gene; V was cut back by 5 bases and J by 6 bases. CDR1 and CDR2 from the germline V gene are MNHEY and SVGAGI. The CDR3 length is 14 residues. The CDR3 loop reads CASSEQGAVNEQFF. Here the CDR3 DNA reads TGTGCCAGCAGTGAACAGGGGGCGGTCAATGAGCAGTTCTTC.

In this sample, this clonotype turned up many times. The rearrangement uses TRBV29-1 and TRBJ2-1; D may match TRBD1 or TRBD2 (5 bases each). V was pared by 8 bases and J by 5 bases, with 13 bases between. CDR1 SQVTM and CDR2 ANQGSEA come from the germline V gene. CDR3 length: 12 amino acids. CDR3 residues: CSRRDGNNEQFF. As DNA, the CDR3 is TGCAGCAGACGGGACGGTAACAATGAGCAGTTCTTC.

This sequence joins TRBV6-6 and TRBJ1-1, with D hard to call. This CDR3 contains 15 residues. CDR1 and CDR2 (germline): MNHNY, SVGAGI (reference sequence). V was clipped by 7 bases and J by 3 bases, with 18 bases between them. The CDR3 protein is CASNKELGSHTEAFF. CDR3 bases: TGTGCCAGCAATAAAGAATTAGGCAGTCACACTGAAGCTTTCTTT.

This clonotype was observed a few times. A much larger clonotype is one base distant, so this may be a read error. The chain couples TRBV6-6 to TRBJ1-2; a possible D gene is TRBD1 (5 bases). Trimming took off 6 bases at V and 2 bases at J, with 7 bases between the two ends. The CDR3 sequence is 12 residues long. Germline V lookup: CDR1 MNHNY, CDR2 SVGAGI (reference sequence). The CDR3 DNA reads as TGTGCCAGCAGGCCAGGGAACTATGGCTACACCTTC. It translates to CASRPGNYGYTF.

CDR3 amino acids: CASSLGRVANTGELFF. The CDR3 DNA is TGTGCCAGCAGCTTAGGAAGGGTAGCGAACACCGGGGAGCTGTTTTTT. The chain employs TRBV7-8 and TRBJ2-2; no clear D gene. Germline V gene data show CDR1 as SGHVS and CDR2 as FQNEAQ. Trimming took 1 base from V and 0 from J, leaving 9 bases between them. This CDR3 comprises 16 residues.

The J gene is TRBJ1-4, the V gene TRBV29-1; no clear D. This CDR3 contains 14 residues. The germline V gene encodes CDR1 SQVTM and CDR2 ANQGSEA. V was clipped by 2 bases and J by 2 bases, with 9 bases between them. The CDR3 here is CSVELGGTNEKLFF. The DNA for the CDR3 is TGCAGCGTTGAATTGGGTGGGACTAATGAAAAACTGTTTTTT.

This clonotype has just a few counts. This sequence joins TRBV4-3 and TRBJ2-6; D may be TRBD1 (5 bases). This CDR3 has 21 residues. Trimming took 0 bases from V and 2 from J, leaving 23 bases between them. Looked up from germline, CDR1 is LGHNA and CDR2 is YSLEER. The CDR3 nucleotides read TGCGCCAGCAGCCAAGAGTGGGCCAAGACAGATCAATTTCCTGGGGCCAACGTCCTGACTTTC. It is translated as CASSQEWAKTDQFPGANVLTF.

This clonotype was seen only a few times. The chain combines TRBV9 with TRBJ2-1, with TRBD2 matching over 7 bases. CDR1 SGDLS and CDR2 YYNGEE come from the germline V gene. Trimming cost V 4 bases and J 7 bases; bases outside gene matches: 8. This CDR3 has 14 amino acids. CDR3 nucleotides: TGTGCCAGCAGCATGAGCGGGACTGCGAATGAGCAGTTCTTC. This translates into CASSMSGTANEQFF.

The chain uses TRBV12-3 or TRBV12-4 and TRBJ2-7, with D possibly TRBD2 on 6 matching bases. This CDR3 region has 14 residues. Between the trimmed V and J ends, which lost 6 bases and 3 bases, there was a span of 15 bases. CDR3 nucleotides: TGTGCCAGCAGCCCAAGGAGGGAACGCTACGAGCAGTACTTC. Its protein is CASSPRRERYEQYF.

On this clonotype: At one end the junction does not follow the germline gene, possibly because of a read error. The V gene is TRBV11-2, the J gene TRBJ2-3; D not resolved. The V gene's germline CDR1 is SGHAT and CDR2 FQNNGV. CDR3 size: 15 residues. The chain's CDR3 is CASSLGGSFTDAQYF. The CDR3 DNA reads TGTGCCAGCAGCTTAGGTGGCAGCTTCACAGATGCGCAGTATTTT.

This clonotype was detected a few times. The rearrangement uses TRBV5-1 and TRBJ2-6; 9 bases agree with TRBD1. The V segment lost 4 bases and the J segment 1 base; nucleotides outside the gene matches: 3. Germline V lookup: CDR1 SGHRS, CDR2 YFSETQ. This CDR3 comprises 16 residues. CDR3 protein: CASSEQGASGANVLTF. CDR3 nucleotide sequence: TGCGCCAGCAGCGAACAGGGGGCGTCTGGGGCCAACGTCCTGACTTTC.

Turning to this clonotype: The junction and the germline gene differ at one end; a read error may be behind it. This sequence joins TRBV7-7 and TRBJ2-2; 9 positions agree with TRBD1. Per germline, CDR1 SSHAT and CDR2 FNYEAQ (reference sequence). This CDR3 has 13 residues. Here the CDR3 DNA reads TGCCAAGAGGGACAGGGTAACACCGGGGAGCTGTTTTTT. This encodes CQEGQGNTGELFF.

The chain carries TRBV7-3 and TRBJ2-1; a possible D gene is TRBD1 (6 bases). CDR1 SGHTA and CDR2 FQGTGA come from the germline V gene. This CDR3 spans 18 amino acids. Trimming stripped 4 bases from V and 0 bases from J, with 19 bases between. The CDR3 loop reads CASSSKGGTESSYNEQFF. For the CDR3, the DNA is TGTGCCAGCAGCTCGAAAGGGGGAACCGAGAGCTCCTACAATGAGCAGTTCTTC.

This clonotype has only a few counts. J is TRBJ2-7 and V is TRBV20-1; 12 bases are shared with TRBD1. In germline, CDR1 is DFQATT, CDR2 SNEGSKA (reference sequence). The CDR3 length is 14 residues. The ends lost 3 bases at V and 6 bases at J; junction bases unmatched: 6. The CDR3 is CSASSGQGAAEQYF. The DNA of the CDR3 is TGCAGTGCTAGCTCGGGACAGGGGGCAGCCGAGCAGTACTTC.

CDR3 bases: TGTGCCAGCAGATCGACTGGCGAGCAGTACTTC. Protein: CASRSTGEQYF. V gene TRBV6-6 combines with J gene TRBJ2-7, with D unresolved. The CDR3 totals 11 residues. Germline assignment: CDR1 MNHNY and CDR2 SVGAGI (reference sequence). V lost 6 bases, J lost 6 bases, and 9 bases lay in between.

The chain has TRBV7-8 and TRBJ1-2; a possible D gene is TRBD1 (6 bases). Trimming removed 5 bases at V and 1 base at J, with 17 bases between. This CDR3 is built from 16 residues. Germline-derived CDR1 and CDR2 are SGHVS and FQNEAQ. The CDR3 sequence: CASSTRTEIVNYGYTF. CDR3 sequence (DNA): TGTGCCAGCAGCACAAGGACAGAGATAGTTAACTATGGCTACACCTTC.

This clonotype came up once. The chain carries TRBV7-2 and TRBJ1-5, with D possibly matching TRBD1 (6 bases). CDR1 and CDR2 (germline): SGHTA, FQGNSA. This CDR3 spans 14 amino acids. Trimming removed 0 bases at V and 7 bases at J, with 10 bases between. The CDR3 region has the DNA TGTGCCAGCAGCTTAGCGGGGGCCTGGCAGCCCCAGCATTTT. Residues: CASSLAGAWQPQHF.

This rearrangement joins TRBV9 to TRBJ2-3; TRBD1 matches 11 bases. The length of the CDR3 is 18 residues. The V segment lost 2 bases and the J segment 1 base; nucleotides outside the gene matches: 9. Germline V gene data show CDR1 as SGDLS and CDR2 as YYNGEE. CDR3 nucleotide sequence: TGTGCCAGCAGCGTGGGACAGGGGGGCGGCCCAGGCACAGATACGCAGTATTTT. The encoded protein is CASSVGQGGGPGTDTQYF.

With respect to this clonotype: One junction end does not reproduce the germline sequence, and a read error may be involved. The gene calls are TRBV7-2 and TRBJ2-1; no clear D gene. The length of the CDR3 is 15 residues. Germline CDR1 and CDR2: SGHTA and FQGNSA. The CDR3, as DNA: TGTGTCAGCAGCTTAGCCAGCAACTCCTACAATGAGCAGTTCTTC. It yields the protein CVSSLASNSYNEQFF.

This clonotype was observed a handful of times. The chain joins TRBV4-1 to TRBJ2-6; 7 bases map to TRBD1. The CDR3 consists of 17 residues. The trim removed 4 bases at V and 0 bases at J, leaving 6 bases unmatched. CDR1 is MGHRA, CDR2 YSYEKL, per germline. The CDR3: CASSPPGQISGANVLTF. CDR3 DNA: TGCGCCAGCAGCCCCCCGGGACAGATCTCTGGGGCCAACGTCCTGACTTTC.

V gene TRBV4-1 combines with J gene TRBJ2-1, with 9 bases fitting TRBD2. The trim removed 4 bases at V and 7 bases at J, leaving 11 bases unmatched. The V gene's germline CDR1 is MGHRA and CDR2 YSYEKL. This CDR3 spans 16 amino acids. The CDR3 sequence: CASSPLGRGGVNEQFF. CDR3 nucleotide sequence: TGCGCCAGCAGCCCCCTGGGGCGGGGGGGCGTAAATGAGCAGTTCTTC.

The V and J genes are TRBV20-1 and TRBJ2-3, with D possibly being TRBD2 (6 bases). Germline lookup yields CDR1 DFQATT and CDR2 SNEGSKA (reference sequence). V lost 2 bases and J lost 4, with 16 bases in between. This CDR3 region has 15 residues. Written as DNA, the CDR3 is TGCAGTGCTAGACTTCAGGGCGGGGCCGCAGATACGCAGTATTTT. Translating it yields CSARLQGGAADTQYF.